This T cell receptor (beta chain) was identified during a study of blood T cell repertoires in COVID-19. Some clones are missing from TCRdb's copy, which holds only in-frame ones; the method was immunoSEQ multiplex PCR. The profile shows some 120,000 clones, roughly 86% of them singletons. The V end was cut by 2 bases, the J end by 2 bases, with 7 bases between. In germline, CDR1 is SGHVS, CDR2 FNYEAQ. The CDR3 sequence is 14 residues long. The clonotype was recovered from a woman aged 60-75 years with acute or convalescent COVID-19. The sequenced material came from peripheral blood. The rearrangement joins TRBV7-6 to TRBJ2-1; tentatively, D is TRBD2 (6 bases). CDR3 in amino acids: CASSLTGAYNEQFF. CDR3 DNA sequence: TGTGCCAGCAGCTTAACGGGGGCCTACAATGAGCAGTTCTTC.